A selection of T cell receptor beta chains follows, all from one sample in a study of regulatory T cells in long-lasting Graves disease. TCRdb re-derived calls from the multiplex PCR reads in MiXCR, one entry per CDR3 protein. The data show 400,000 or so distinct CDR3 sequences, 23% seen once. The sample consisted of peripheral blood mononuclear cells (PBMCs), taken when the disease was refractory, from a patient treated with antithyroid drugs. Every receptor here comes from a female donor with Graves disease. Each CDR3 is given without its conserved first and last residue. Expanded clones are given a class, and other clones once, few, many or no size at all.

j_call | v_call | clone_size | cdr3_aa
TRBJ2-1 | TRBV20-1 | NA | SARDDQRRYNEQF
TRBJ2-7 | TRBV20-1 | NA | SQARDYSYEQY
TRBJ2-1 | TRBV6-2/TRBV6-3 | NA | ASSYSTVGKYNEQF
TRBJ1-5 | TRBV3-1 | NA | ASSQAGINQPQH
TRBJ2-7 | TRBV12-3/TRBV12-4 | many | ASSVSRGRGAYEQY
TRBJ2-2 | TRBV6-1 | few | ASFTRGRGPDPNTGELF
TRBJ2-7 | TRBV4-1 | few | ASSQIGDEQY
TRBJ2-2 | TRBV6-2/TRBV6-3 | NA | ASSYSAAGVAGELF
TRBJ2-7 | TRBV10-3 | few | AIRAGQVTEQY
TRBJ2-5 | TRBV11-1 | few | ASSWGGGGETQY
TRBJ1-5 | TRBV6-1 | NA | ASSPRPDGSNQPQH
NA | TRBV20-1 | NA | SAGLYNEQF
TRBJ2-2 | TRBV6-1 | NA | ASSYPRRGLNTGELF
TRBJ1-3 | TRBV3-1 | many | ASSHIGNTIY
TRBJ2-2 | TRBV20-1 | NA | SARKASGSVDTGELF
TRBJ1-2 | TRBV7-9 | few | ASSFTGTGNHYGYT